The present entry profiles one TCR beta chain with its context. The sample is drawn from a study of cytomegalovirus exposure and HLA in healthy donors. The PCR was carried out with 60 Vbeta primers and 13 Jbeta primers. Using immunoSEQ multiplex PCR, the repertoire was profiled, and TCRdb retains in-frame clones only, with some absent. The table shows roughly 76,000 clones, with 86% occurring only once. The sample taken for sequencing was PBMCs. The source is a woman in her twenties or thirties in good health and CMV-seronegative.

CDR3 in amino acids: CASRGDNEKLFF. CDR3 coding DNA: TGTGCCAGCAGGGGAGATAATGAAAAACTGTTTTTT. The chain joins TRBV2 to TRBJ1-4, with unresolved D. The CDR3 covers 12 residues. V lost 6 bases to trimming and J lost 4 bases, with 6 bases between them. CDR1 and CDR2 (germline): SNHLY, FYNNEI.